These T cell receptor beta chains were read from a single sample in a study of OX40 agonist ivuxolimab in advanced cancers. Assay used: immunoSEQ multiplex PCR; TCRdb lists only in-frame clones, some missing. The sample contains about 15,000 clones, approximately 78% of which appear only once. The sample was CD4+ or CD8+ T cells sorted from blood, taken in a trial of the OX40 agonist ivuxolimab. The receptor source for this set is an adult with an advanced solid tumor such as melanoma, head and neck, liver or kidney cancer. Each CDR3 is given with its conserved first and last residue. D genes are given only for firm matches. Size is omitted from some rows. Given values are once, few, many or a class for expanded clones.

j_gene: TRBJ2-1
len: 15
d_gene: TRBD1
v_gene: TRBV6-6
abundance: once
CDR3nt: TGTGCCAGCAGTTACACGAGACAGGGGGAAGGTGAGCAGTTCTTC
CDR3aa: CASSYTRQGEGEQFF

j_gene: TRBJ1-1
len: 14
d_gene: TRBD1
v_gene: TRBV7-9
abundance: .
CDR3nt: TGTGCCAGCAGGGAAACTGACAGGGACACTGAAGCTTTCTTT
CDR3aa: CASRETDRDTEAFF

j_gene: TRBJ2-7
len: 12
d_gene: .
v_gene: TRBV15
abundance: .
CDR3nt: TGTGCCACCAGTATACAGGGATACGAGCAGTACTTC
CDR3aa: CATSIQGYEQYF

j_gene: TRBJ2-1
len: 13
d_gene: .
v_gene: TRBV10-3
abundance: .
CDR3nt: TGTGCCATCAGTGACCAACTGGGCTATGAGCAGTTCTTC
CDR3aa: CAISDQLGYEQFF

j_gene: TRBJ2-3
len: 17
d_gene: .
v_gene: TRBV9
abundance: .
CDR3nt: TGTGCCAGCAGCGTCACGGGGGGCTCCTCTAGCACAGATACGCAGTATTTT
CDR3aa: CASSVTGGSSSTDTQYF

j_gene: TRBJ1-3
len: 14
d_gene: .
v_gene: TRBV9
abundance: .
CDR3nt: TGTGCCAGCAGCCCTCGGGGGACTGGAAACACCATATATTTT
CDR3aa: CASSPRGTGNTIYF

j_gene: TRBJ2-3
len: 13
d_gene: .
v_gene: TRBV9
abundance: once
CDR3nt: TGTGCCAGCAGCCCCCGGATTACAGATACGCAGTATTTT
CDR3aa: CASSPRITDTQYF

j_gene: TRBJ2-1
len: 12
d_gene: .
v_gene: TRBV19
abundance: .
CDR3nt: TGTGCCGGGCGACTAACCTACAATGAGCAGTTCTTC
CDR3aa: CAGRLTYNEQFF

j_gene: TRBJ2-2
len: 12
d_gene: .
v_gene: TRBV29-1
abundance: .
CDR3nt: TGCAGCATTTGGCTCGGTGGCGGGGAGCTGTTTTTT
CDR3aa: CSIWLGGGELFF

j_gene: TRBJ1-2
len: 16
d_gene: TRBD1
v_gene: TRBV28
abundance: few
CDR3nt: TGTGCCAGCAGTTTTAGTCCGGGACAGGGGGCGTTTGGCTACACCTTC
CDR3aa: CASSFSPGQGAFGYTF

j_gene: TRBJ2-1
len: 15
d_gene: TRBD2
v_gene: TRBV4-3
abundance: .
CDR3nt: TGCGCCAGCAGCCACCTAGCGGGAGAAATACATGAGCAGTTCTTC
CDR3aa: CASSHLAGEIHEQFF

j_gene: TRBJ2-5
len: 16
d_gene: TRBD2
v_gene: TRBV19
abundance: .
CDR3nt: TGTGCCAGCCGGGGGACTAGCGGGGGGACGATAGAGACCCAGTACTTC
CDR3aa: CASRGTSGGTIETQYF

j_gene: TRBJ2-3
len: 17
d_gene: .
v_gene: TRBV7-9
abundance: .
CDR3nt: TGTGCCAGCAGCCCGCTGTTGACGGAGACTACCACAGATACGCAGTATTTT
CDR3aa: CASSPLLTETTTDTQYF

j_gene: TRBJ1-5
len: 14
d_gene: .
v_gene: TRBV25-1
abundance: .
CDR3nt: TGTGCCAGCAGTGATGAGGGGCCGTATCAGCCCCAGCATTTT
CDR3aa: CASSDEGPYQPQHF

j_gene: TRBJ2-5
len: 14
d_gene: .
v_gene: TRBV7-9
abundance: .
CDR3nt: TGTGCCAGCAGCCAGGGTGGCCTCCAAGAGACCCAGTACTTC
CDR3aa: CASSQGGLQETQYF

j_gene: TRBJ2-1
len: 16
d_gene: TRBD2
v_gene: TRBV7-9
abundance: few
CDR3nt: TGTGCCAGCAGCTTAGCGGGCGGGAGGGCCGCTTTGGAGCAGTTCTTC
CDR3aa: CASSLAGGRAALEQFF

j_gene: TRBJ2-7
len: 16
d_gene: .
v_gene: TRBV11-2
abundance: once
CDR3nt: TGTGCCAGCAGCCTCCACGCCTCTAGCGCGGCCTACGAGCAGTACTTC
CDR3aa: CASSLHASSAAYEQYF

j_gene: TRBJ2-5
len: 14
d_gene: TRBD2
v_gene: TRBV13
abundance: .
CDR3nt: TGTGCCAGCAGCTTATGGGGCGGGAGAGAGACCCAGTACTTC
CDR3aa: CASSLWGGRETQYF

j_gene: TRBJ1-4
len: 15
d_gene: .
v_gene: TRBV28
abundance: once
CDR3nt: TGTGCCAGCAGTATTACAGCGGGGGCTAATGAAAAACTGTTTTTT
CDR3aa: CASSITAGANEKLFF

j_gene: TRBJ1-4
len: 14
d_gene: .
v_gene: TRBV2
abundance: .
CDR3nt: TGTGCCAGCTCATCCCCGGCCACTAATGAAAAACTGTTTTTT
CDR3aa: CASSSPATNEKLFF

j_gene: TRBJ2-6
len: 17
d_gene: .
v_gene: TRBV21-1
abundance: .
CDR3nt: TGTGCCAGCGTGAAGGCTAGCGGGACCTCTGGGGCCAACGTCCTGACTTTC
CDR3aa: CASVKASGTSGANVLTF

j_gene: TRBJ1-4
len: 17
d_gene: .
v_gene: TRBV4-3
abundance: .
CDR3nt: TGCGCCAGCAGCCAAGATCGTGCTGGGGCAACTAATGAAAAACTGTTTTTT
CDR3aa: CASSQDRAGATNEKLFF

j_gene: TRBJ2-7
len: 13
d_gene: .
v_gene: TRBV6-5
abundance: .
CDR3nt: TGTGCCAGCAGTTACTCCCTCCGAGGCGAGCAGTACTTC
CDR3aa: CASSYSLRGEQYF

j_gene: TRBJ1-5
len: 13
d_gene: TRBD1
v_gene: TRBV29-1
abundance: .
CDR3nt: TGCAGCGTTGATAGGGGACAGGGTCAGCCCCAGCATTTT
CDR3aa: CSVDRGQGQPQHF

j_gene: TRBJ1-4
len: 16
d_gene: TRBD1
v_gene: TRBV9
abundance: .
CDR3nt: TGTGCCAGCAGCGTGGGACAGGGAGCAACTAATGAAAAACTGTTTTTT
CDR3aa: CASSVGQGATNEKLFF

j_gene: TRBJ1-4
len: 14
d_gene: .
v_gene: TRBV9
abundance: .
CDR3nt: TGTGCCAGCAGCCCAGCGGGCTCTAATGAAAAACTGTTTTTT
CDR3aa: CASSPAGSNEKLFF

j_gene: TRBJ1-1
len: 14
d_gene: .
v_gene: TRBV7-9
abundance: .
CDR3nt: TGTGCCAGCAGCTCCACGGGGTGGAACACTGAAGCTTTCTTT
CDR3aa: CASSSTGWNTEAFF

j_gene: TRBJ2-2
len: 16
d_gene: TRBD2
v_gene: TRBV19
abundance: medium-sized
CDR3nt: TGTGCCAGCCTCACTAGCGGGAGGGCTTGGACCGGGGAGCTGTTTTTT
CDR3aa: CASLTSGRAWTGELFF

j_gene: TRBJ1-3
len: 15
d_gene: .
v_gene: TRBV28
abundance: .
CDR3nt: TGTGCCAGCAGTTTATATGGGACCGCTGGAAACACCATATATTTT
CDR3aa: CASSLYGTAGNTIYF

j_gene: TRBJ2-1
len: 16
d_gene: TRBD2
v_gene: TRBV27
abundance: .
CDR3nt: TGTGCCAGCAGACTAGCGGGAGTCTCCTACTACAATGAGCAGTTCTTC
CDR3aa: CASRLAGVSYYNEQFF

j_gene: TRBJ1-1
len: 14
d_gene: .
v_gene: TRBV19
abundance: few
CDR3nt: TGTGCCAGTAAGGGTAGCTGGGGGCCCACTGAAGCTTTCTTT
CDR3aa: CASKGSWGPTEAFF

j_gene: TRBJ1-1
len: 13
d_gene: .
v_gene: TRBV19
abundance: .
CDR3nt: TGTGCCAGTAGTATAAAGACGGACACTGAAGCTTTCTTT
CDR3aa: CASSIKTDTEAFF

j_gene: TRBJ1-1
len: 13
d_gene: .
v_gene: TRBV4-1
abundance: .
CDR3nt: TGCGCCAGCAGTCTTCAGGGAAACACTGAAGCTTTCTTT
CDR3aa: CASSLQGNTEAFF

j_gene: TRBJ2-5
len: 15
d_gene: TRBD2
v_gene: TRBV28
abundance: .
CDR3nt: TGTGCCAGCAGTTTGACTAGCGGGAGTGGGGAGACCCAGTACTTC
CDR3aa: CASSLTSGSGETQYF

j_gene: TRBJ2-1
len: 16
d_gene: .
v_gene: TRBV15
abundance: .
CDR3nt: TGTGCCACCAGCAGAGAGGCGGGTTTCACCTACAATGAGCAGTTCTTC
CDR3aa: CATSREAGFTYNEQFF

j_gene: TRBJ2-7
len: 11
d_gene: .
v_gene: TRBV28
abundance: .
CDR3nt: TGTGCCAGCAGTTTCGGATACGAGCAGTACTTC
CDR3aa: CASSFGYEQYF

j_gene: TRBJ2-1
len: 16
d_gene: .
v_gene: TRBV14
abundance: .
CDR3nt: TGTGCCAGCAGCCAAGAGAGGGCAGGGGAGGGGAATGAGCAGTTCTTC
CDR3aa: CASSQERAGEGNEQFF

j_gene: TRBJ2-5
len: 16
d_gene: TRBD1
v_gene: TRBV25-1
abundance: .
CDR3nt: TGTGCCAGCACCATGACAGGGGGCGCGGCGCTAGAGACCCAGTACTTC
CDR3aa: CASTMTGGAALETQYF

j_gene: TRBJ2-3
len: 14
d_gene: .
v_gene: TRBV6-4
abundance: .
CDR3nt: TGTGCCAGCAGTGCGGGGGGCAGCACAGATACGCAGTATTTT
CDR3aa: CASSAGGSTDTQYF

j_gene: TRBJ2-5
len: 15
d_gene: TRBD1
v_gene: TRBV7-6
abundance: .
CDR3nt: TGTGCCAGCAGCTTAGCGGACAGGCGGCGAGAGACCCAGTACTTC
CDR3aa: CASSLADRRRETQYF

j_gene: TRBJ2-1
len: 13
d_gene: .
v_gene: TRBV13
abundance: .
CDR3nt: TGTGCCAGCAGCCACAAAGTCGGCGGGGAGCAGTTCTTC
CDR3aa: CASSHKVGGEQFF

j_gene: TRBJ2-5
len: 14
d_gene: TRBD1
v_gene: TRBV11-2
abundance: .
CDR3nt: TGTGCCAGCAGCCCGGGACAGAATCAAGAGACCCAGTACTTC
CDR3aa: CASSPGQNQETQYF

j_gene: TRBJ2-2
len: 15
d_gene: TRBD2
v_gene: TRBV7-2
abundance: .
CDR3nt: TGTGCCAGCAGCTTAAAGACTAGCGGCACCGGGGAGCTGTTTTTT
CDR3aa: CASSLKTSGTGELFF

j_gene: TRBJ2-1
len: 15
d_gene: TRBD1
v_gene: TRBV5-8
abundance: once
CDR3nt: TGTGCCAGCAGCTGGACAGGGGGGGCCTACAATGAGCAGTTCTTC
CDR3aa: CASSWTGGAYNEQFF

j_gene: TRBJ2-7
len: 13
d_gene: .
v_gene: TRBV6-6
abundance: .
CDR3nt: TGTGCCAGCAGTTACTCTGACGAGTACGAGCAGTACTTC
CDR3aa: CASSYSDEYEQYF

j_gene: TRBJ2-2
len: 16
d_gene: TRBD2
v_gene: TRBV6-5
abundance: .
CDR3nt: TGTGCCAGCAGTTCCGGACTAGCGCAAGGGACCGGGGAGCTGTTTTTT
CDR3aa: CASSSGLAQGTGELFF

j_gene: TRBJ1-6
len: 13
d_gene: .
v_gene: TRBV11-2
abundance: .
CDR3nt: TGTGCCAGCAGCGACCTATCGGCGGGACCCCTCCACTTT
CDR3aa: CASSDLSAGPLHF